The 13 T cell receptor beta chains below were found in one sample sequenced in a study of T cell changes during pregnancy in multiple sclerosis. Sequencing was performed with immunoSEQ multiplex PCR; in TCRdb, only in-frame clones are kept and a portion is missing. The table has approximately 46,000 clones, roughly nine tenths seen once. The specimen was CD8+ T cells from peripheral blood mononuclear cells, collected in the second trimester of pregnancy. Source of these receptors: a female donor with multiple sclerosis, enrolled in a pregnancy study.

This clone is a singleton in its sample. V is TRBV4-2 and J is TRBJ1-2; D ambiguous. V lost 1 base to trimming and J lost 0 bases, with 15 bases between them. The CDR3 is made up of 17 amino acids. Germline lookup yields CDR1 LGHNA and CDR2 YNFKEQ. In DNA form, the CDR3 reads TGTGCCAGCAGCCAAGGCATTCCGGGTTCCGCTAACTATGGCTACACCTTC. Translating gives CASSQGIPGSANYGYTF.

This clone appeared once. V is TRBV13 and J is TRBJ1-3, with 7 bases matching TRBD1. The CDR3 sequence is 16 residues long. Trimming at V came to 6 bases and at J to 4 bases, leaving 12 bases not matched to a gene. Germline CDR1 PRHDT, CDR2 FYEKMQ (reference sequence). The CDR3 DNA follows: TGTGCCAGCAGTGCGGGGCTCGGGACAGTCGGAAACACCATATATTTT. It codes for CASSAGLGTVGNTIYF.

This CDR3 reads CASSPSGAGAPFQETQYF. As DNA, the CDR3 is TGTGCCAGCAGCCCAAGTGGAGCGGGGGCCCCCTTCCAAGAGACCCAGTACTTC. The chain links TRBV9 to TRBJ2-5; 8 bases align to TRBD2. CDR3 length: 18 amino acids. Germline V gene lookup returns CDR1 SGDLS and CDR2 YYNGEE. V dropped 4 bases and J dropped 1; count of bases not matched to a gene: 15.

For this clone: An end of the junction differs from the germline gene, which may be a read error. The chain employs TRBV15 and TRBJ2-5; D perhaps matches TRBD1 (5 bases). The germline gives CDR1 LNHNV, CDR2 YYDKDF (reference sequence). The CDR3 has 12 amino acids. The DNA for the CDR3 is TGTGCCACCAGCAGAGAAGGGGCTGTCCAGCACTTC. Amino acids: CATSREGAVQHF.

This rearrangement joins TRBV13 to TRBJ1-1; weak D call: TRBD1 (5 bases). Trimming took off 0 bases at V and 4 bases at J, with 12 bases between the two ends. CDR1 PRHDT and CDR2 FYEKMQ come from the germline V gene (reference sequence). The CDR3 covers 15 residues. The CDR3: CASSLGGRDATEAFF. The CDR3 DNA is TGTGCCAGCAGCTTAGGGGGGCGGGACGCCACTGAAGCTTTCTTT.

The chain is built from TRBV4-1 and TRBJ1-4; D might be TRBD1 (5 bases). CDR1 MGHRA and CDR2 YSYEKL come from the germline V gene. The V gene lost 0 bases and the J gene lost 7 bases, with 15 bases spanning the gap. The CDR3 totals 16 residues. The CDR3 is CASSQEWGPEAEKLFF. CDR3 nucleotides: TGCGCCAGCAGCCAAGAGTGGGGCCCGGAAGCTGAAAAACTGTTTTTT.

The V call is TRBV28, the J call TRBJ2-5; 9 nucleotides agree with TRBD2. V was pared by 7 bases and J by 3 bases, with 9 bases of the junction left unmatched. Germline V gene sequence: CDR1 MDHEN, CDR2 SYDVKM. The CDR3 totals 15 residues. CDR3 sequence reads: CASKPWASGEETQYF. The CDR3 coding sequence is TGTGCCAGCAAACCCTGGGCTAGCGGGGAAGAGACCCAGTACTTC.

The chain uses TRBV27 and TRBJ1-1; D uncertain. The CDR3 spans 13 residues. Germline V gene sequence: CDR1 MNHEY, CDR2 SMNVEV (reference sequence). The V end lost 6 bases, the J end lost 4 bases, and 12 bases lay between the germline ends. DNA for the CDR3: TGTGCCAGCAGACTAGACTGGGGCACTGAAGCTTTCTTT. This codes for CASRLDWGTEAFF.

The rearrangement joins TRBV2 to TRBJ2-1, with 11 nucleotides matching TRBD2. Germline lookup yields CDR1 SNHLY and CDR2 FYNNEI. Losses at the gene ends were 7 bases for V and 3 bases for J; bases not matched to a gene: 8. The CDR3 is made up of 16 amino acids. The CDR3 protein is CASNPTSGGRYNEQFF. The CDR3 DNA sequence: TGTGCCAGCAACCCCACTAGCGGGGGTCGCTACAATGAGCAGTTCTTC.

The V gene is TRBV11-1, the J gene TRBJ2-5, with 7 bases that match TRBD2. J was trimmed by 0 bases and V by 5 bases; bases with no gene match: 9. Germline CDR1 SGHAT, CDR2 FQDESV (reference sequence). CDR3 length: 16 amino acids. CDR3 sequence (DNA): TGTGCCAGCAGCCCCTCGGACGGGAGGTACCAAGAGACCCAGTACTTC. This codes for CASSPSDGRYQETQYF. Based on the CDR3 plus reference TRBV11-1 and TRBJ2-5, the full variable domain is EAEVAQSPRYKITEKSQAVAFWCDPISGHATLYWYRQILGQGPELLVQFQDESVVDDSQLPKDRFSAERLKGVDSTLKIQPAELGDSAMYLCASSPSDGRYQETQYFGPGTRLLVL.

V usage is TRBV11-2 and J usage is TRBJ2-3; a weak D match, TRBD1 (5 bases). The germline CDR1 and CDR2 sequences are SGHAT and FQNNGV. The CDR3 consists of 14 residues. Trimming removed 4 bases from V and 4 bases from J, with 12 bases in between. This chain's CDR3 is CASSSSGLPDTQYF. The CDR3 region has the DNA TGTGCCAGCAGCTCCTCAGGGTTACCAGATACGCAGTATTTT. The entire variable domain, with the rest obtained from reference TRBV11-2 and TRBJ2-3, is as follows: EAGVAQSPRYKIIEKRQSVAFWCNPISGHATLYWYQQILGQGPKLLIQFQNNGVVDDSQLPKDRFSAERLKGVDSTLKIQPAKLEDSAVYLCASSSSGLPDTQYFGPGTRLTVL.

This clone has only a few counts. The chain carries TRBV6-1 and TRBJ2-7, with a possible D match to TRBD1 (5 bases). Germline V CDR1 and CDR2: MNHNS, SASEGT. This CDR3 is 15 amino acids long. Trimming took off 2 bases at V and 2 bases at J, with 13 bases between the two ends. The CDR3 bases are TGTGCCAGCAGTGAAACAAAGGGGTCCGCCTACGAGCAGTACTTC. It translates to CASSETKGSAYEQYF.

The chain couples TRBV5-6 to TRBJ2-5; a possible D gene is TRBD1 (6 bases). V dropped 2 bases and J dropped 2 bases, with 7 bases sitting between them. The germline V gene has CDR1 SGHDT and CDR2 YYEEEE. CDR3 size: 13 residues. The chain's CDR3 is CASSLGGQETQYF. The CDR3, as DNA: TGTGCCAGCAGCTTAGGGGGACAAGAGACCCAGTACTTC.